One and the same sample provided the 22 T cell receptor beta chains below, sequenced in a study of shared clonotypes between healthy human individuals. Produced via immunoSEQ multiplex PCR; TCRdb's table is partial and in-frame only. This table has 600,000 or so clones, 98% appearing once. The naive CD8 population came from CD45RO-negative cells selected for CCR7, without terminally differentiated effector memory CD45RA+ cells. The sequencing sample was made of naive CD8+ T cells sorted from blood. The receptors come from a man aged 25-40 years in good health.

The rearrangement links TRBV2 to TRBJ2-3; D gene unclear. This CDR3 has 11 amino acids. Germline assignment: CDR1 SNHLY and CDR2 FYNNEI. The V gene lost 7 bases and the J gene lost 4 bases, with 6 bases spanning the gap. The CDR3: CASMDADTQYF. CDR3 sequence (DNA): TGTGCCAGCATGGACGCAGATACGCAGTATTTT.

This rearrangement joins TRBV27 to TRBJ2-7; weak D call: TRBD2 (5 bases). The CDR3 is made up of 15 amino acids. Germline values: CDR1 MNHEY, CDR2 SMNVEV (reference sequence). Deletions cut 2 bases from V and 2 bases from J, with 13 bases between. CDR3 protein: CASSLGVAPTYEQYF. As DNA, the CDR3 is TGTGCCAGCAGTTTAGGTGTAGCGCCCACCTACGAGCAGTACTTC.

This sequence joins TRBV15 and TRBJ1-5, with D possibly TRBD1 on 6 matching bases. Trimming removed 4 bases from V and 3 bases from J, with 13 bases in between. There are 15 residues in the CDR3. Germline V gene data show CDR1 as LNHNV and CDR2 as YYDKDF (reference sequence). The CDR3 protein is CATSNHGQNNQPQHF. DNA for the CDR3: TGTGCCACCAGCAATCACGGACAGAACAATCAGCCCCAGCATTTT.

The V and J genes are TRBV2 and TRBJ1-1, with 8 bases aligning to TRBD1. CDR1 SNHLY and CDR2 FYNNEI come from the germline V gene. V gave up 6 bases and J gave up 0 bases; unmatched junction bases: 12. The CDR3 has 17 amino acids. The DNA for the CDR3 is TGTGCCAGCAGGACAAATCCACAGGGGGTCTTGAACACTGAAGCTTTCTTT. Its protein product is CASRTNPQGVLNTEAFF.

CDR3 region: CASSLGEEQFF. The CDR3 coding sequence is TGTGCCAGCAGCCTTGGGGAGGAGCAGTTCTTC. The chain uses TRBV7-2 and TRBJ2-1; TRBD2 is a possible D gene (5 bases). Germline V gene data show CDR1 as SGHTA and CDR2 as FQGNSA. The ends were cut back, 5 bases at V and 10 bases at J, with 9 bases in the middle. CDR3 length: 11 residues.

V gene TRBV9 combines with J gene TRBJ2-7; D perhaps matches TRBD1 (5 bases). The CDR3 is made up of 14 amino acids. The germline V and J ends were trimmed by 2 bases and 0 bases, with 9 bases remaining between them. CDR1 is SGDLS, CDR2 YYNGEE, per germline. CDR3 DNA sequence: TGTGCCAGCAGCGTTTCAGGGCACTCCTACGAGCAGTACTTC. Protein: CASSVSGHSYEQYF.

The chain links TRBV4-3 to TRBJ2-1; 8 bases fit TRBD1. Germline V gene sequence: CDR1 LGHNA, CDR2 YSLEER. This CDR3 is built from 21 residues. The trim removed 0 bases at V and 2 bases at J, leaving 18 bases unmatched. CDR3 loop: CASSQDHRGTGHLLTYNEQFF. CDR3 bases: TGCGCCAGCAGCCAAGATCACCGGGGGACAGGTCATCTTTTAACCTACAATGAGCAGTTCTTC.

The V gene is TRBV27, the J gene TRBJ2-5, with 7 bases fitting TRBD1. From germline, CDR1 is MNHEY and CDR2 SMNVEV (reference sequence). V dropped 3 bases and J dropped 3; count of bases not matched to a gene: 1. The CDR3 contains 13 residues. CDR3 residues: CASSFGTEETQYF. In nucleotides, the CDR3 is TGTGCCAGCAGTTTTGGGACAGAAGAGACCCAGTACTTC.

The J gene is TRBJ2-1, the V gene TRBV7-3; 7 positions agree with TRBD2. The CDR3 covers 15 residues. V lost 5 bases to trimming and J lost 4 bases; unmatched junction nucleotides: 8. Germline V CDR1 and CDR2: SGHTA, FQGTGA. CDR3: CASSIEASGYNEQFF. The CDR3 region has the DNA TGTGCCAGCAGCATAGAGGCTAGCGGATACAATGAGCAGTTCTTC.

The rearrangement uses TRBV7-9 and TRBJ2-2; 10 bases fit TRBD1. The CDR3 length is 15 residues. Per the germline V gene, CDR1 is SEHNR and CDR2 is FQNEAQ (reference sequence). The V gene end was trimmed by 6 bases and the J gene end by 4 bases; junction bases not matched to a gene: 5. This CDR3 is CASRPGQGGTGELFF. In DNA, the CDR3 is TGTGCCAGCAGACCAGGACAGGGGGGCACCGGGGAGCTGTTTTTT.

This clone was seen only once. The CDR3 loop reads CASSDFGFGRNTGELFF. The CDR3 nucleotides read TGTGCCAGCAGTGACTTTGGGTTTGGGCGGAACACCGGGGAGCTGTTTTTT. The V call is TRBV6-1, the J call TRBJ2-2, with D hard to call. The germline V gene encodes CDR1 MNHNS and CDR2 SASEGT. V was trimmed by 3 bases and J by 1 base, leaving 15 bases between them. The CDR3 loop spans 17 amino acids.

In DNA, the CDR3 is TGTGCCAGCAGCTTGGTTCAGGTCCTCCAGCCCCAGCATTTT. Amino acid sequence: CASSLVQVLQPQHF. The V and J genes are TRBV5-8 and TRBJ1-5; no definite D call. Germline V gives CDR1 SGHTS, CDR2 YDEGEE. V was trimmed by 0 bases and J by 7 bases, leaving 11 bases between them. The length of the CDR3 is 14 residues.

The chain combines TRBV5-1 with TRBJ1-2; no clear D. CDR1 and CDR2 from the germline V gene are SGHRS and YFSETQ. The CDR3 runs 13 residues. With 5 bases removed from V and 3 bases from J, the gap between germline ends came to 11 bases. CDR3 in DNA: TGCGCCAGCAGATCGACGGTAGACTATGGCTACACCTTC. It yields the protein CASRSTVDYGYTF.

V is TRBV9 and J is TRBJ2-7; tentatively, D is TRBD2 (6 bases). The CDR3 is 13 residues long. Germline CDR1 reads SGDLS; CDR2 reads YYNGEE. V was trimmed by 4 bases and J by 5 bases, leaving 13 bases between them. The CDR3 bases are TGTGCCAGCAGCACCGGGGGTAGCGACGAGCAGTACTTC. Protein sequence: CASSTGGSDEQYF.

The J gene is TRBJ2-5, the V gene TRBV11-2; TRBD1 aligns across 10 bases. V shed 4 bases and J 5 bases; nucleotides not matched to a gene: 4. The CDR3 spans 14 residues. CDR1 SGHAT and CDR2 FQNNGV come from the germline V gene. CDR3 loop: CASSSDRGRETQYF. The CDR3 DNA is TGTGCCAGCAGCTCCGACAGGGGGCGGGAGACCCAGTACTTC.

This clone has only one observation. The chain uses TRBV30 and TRBJ2-1, with unresolved D. Germline loops: CDR1 GTSNPN, CDR2 SVGIG (reference sequence). The CDR3 extends over 16 amino acids. Trimming cost V 0 bases and J 9 bases, with 21 bases left between them. The CDR3, as DNA: TGTGCCTGGAGTGTACCCCTCGTTTCGTTTTACTGTGAGCAGTTCTTC. It translates to CAWSVPLVSFYCEQFF.

The chain recombines TRBV7-8 with TRBJ2-7; a weak D match, TRBD1 (5 bases). Looked up from germline, CDR1 is SGHVS and CDR2 is FQNEAQ. V shed 5 bases and J shed 7 bases, with 18 bases lying between them. The CDR3 loop spans 14 amino acids. CDR3: CASSPNGVRVEQYF. In nucleotides, the CDR3 is TGTGCCAGCAGCCCCAACGGCGTCAGGGTTGAGCAGTACTTC.

As to this clone: This sample includes further DNA sequences coding for the same CDR3. The chain has TRBV9 and TRBJ2-7; 7 bases match TRBD2. CDR3 size: 14 residues. Trimming took 0 bases from V and 2 from J; bases not matched to a gene: 2. CDR1 and CDR2 (germline): SGDLS, YYNGEE. CDR3 in amino acids: CASSVGGSTYEQYF. For the CDR3, the DNA is TGTGCCAGCAGCGTAGGCGGGAGCACCTACGAGCAGTACTTC.

The chain couples TRBV5-1 to TRBJ1-5; tentative D call: TRBD1 (5 bases). This CDR3 region has 14 residues. Germline loops: CDR1 SGHRS, CDR2 YFSETQ. V lost 2 bases and J 6 bases, leaving 12 bases between the germline ends. CDR3 loop: CASSFRGEGQPQHF. In nucleotides, the CDR3 is TGCGCCAGCAGCTTTCGGGGGGAGGGTCAGCCCCAGCATTTT. The variable domain in full, completed from reference TRBV5-1 and TRBJ1-5, reads KAGVTQTPRYLIKTRGQQVTLSCSPISGHRSVSWYQQTPGQGLQFLFEYFSETQRNKGNFPGRFSGRQFSNSRSEMNVSTLELGDSALYLCASSFRGEGQPQHFGDGTRLSIL.

The rearrangement uses TRBV28 and TRBJ2-1, with 12 positions matching TRBD2. The length of the CDR3 is 19 residues. The junction had 14 bases not matched to a gene; V was cut back by 5 bases and J by 3 bases. Germline assignment: CDR1 MDHEN and CDR2 SYDVKM. CDR3 region: CASSDLDPGLAGIYNEQFF. In DNA form, the CDR3 reads TGTGCCAGCAGTGATCTAGACCCCGGACTAGCGGGAATCTACAATGAGCAGTTCTTC.

The chain joins TRBV29-1 to TRBJ2-7; no clear D. V lost 6 bases to trimming and J lost 0 bases, with 12 bases between them. The V gene's germline CDR1 is SQVTM and CDR2 ANQGSEA. This CDR3 has 13 residues. DNA of the CDR3: TGCAGCGTCCGGCCAGAGAGCTCCTACGAGCAGTACTTC. Protein: CSVRPESSYEQYF.

The rearrangement joins TRBV19 to TRBJ2-7, with 7 bases fitting TRBD1. The CDR3 is made up of 15 amino acids. Germline CDR1 is LNHDA and CDR2 is SQIVND (reference sequence). The J segment lost 1 base and the V segment lost 6 bases, leaving 9 bases of the junction unmatched. The CDR3 coding sequence is TGTGCCAGTAGCTTGACAGGGCTAGATTCCTACGAGCAGTACTTC. As protein: CASSLTGLDSYEQYF.